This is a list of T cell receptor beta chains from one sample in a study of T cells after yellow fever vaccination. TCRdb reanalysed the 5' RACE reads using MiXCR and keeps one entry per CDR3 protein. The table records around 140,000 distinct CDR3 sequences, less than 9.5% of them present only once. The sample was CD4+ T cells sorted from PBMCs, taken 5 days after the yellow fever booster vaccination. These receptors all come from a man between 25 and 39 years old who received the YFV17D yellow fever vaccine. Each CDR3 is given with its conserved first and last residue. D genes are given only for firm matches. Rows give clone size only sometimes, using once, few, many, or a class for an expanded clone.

TGTGCCAGCAGTGAATTAGTGGGCGGGTACGAGCAGTACTTC | CASSELVGGYEQYF | many | 14 | TRBJ2-7 | NA | TRBV2
TGTGCCAGCAAAGCTAGCGCTAGCACAGATACGCAGTATTTT | CASKASASTDTQYF | many | 14 | TRBJ2-3 | NA | TRBV7-2
TGCAGTGCTAGAGGGGAGCGCAGTTGGGAAAAACTGTTTTTT | CSARGERSWEKLFF | NA | 14 | TRBJ1-4 | NA | TRBV20-1
TGTGCCAGCAGCTTAGAGGCGGCCTACGAGCAGTACTTC | CASSLEAAYEQYF | many | 13 | TRBJ2-7 | NA | TRBV7-9
TGTGCCAGCGGGCGGGGACAGGGATTACAAGAGACCCAGTACTTC | CASGRGQGLQETQYF | many | 15 | TRBJ2-5 | TRBD1 | TRBV9
TGTGCCAGCAGCTTAAAAGCGGGAGTGGTCGAGCAGTACTTC | CASSLKAGVVEQYF | many | 14 | TRBJ2-7 | TRBD2 | TRBV7-2
TGTGCCAGCACCCTAGTGGGGGGTGGTGGGGAGCAGTACTTC | CASTLVGGGGEQYF | few | 14 | TRBJ2-7 | NA | TRBV7-2
TGCGCCAGCAGCTTGGTTAGGTTGGACGATGAGCAGTTCTTC | CASSLVRLDDEQFF | many | 14 | TRBJ2-1 | NA | TRBV5-1
TGTGCCAGCAAGGAACAGGGCTATAACATTCAGTACTTC | CASKEQGYNIQYF | many | 13 | TRBJ2-4 | NA | TRBV14
TGTGCCAGCAGCCAGGAACTAGCGCGGCAGTTCTTC | CASSQELARQFF | many | 12 | TRBJ2-1 | TRBD2 | TRBV14
TGTGCCACCAGCCCATCGACTAGCGGGAGGGGCGAGCAGTACTTC | CATSPSTSGRGEQYF | many | 15 | TRBJ2-7 | TRBD2 | TRBV15
TGTGCCAGTAGTATCGGGGTAGACTATGGCTACACCTTC | CASSIGVDYGYTF | many | 13 | TRBJ1-2 | NA | TRBV19
TGTGCCAGCAGTTACTCGGGCCCAGGGGCCAATCAGCCCCAGCATTTT | CASSYSGPGANQPQHF | many | 16 | TRBJ1-5 | NA | TRBV6-5
TGTGCCAGGTGGCGGGGCCGCTACTCCTACAATGAGCAGTTCTTC | CARWRGRYSYNEQFF | many | 15 | TRBJ2-1 | NA | TRBV6-9
TGTGCCACCAGCAGAAGCGGGGGCGGGGAGACCCAGTACTTC | CATSRSGGGETQYF | many | 14 | TRBJ2-5 | TRBD2 | TRBV15
TGTGCCAGCAGCTCGGCGGGTGGGGAAGAGACCCAGTACTTC | CASSSAGGEETQYF | few | 14 | TRBJ2-5 | NA | TRBV11-2
TGTGCCAGCAGCTTCGGACTAGTCAGCTCCGGGGAGCTGTTTTTT | CASSFGLVSSGELFF | few | 15 | TRBJ2-2 | TRBD2 | TRBV5-5
TGTGCCAGCAGCTTTGAAGGAAACTATGGCTACACCTTC | CASSFEGNYGYTF | many | 13 | TRBJ1-2 | NA | TRBV7-2
TGTGCCAGCAGTTATGGGGCCAACGTCCTGACTTTC | CASSYGANVLTF | many | 12 | TRBJ2-6 | NA | TRBV6-2/TRBV6-3
TGCGCCAGCAGCTTGGCCCAATTCGGCGGGGTCGATACGCAGTATTTT | CASSLAQFGGVDTQYF | many | 16 | TRBJ2-3 | NA | TRBV5-1
TGTGCCAGCCAAGACCCTACAGGGGCCAGCTCCTACAATGAGCAGTTCTTC | CASQDPTGASSYNEQFF | many | 17 | TRBJ2-1 | TRBD1 | TRBV19
TGTGCCGGGTCCGATGGCGGGGGGGTCCGTACGCAGTATTTT | CAGSDGGGVRTQYF | many | 14 | TRBJ2-3 | TRBD2 | TRBV5-5
TGCGCCAGCAGCCCGGGGGGGGCTAAGAACACCGGGGAGCTGTTTTTT | CASSPGGAKNTGELFF | many | 16 | TRBJ2-2 | TRBD2 | TRBV5-1
TGTGCCAGCAGGGACCCAGGAACTAACTATGGCTACACCTTC | CASRDPGTNYGYTF | few | 14 | TRBJ1-2 | NA | TRBV6-2/TRBV6-3
TGCGCCAGCAGCTTGGGGGACGATCGCAATCAGCCCCAGCATTTT | CASSLGDDRNQPQHF | many | 15 | TRBJ1-5 | NA | TRBV5-1
TGCAGCGTTGAAGATTCTGCGGATACGCAGTATTTT | CSVEDSADTQYF | many | 12 | TRBJ2-3 | NA | TRBV29-1
TGTGCCAGCAGCCCGGGACTAGCGGGAGAGGCCACCTACGAGCAGTACTTC | CASSPGLAGEATYEQYF | many | 17 | TRBJ2-7 | TRBD2 | TRBV7-9
TGTGCCAGCAGCAACCCCCGGGACAGGGTGTACAATGAGCAGTTCTTC | CASSNPRDRVYNEQFF | many | 16 | TRBJ2-1 | TRBD1 | TRBV14
TGTGCCAGCAGCTCCAGGGGGCTTCAGCCCCAGCATTTT | CASSSRGLQPQHF | NA | 13 | TRBJ1-5 | TRBD1 | TRBV7-2
TGCGCCAGCAGCAGGACTAGCGGGTTTTACAATGAGCAGTTCTTC | CASSRTSGFYNEQFF | many | 15 | TRBJ2-1 | TRBD2 | TRBV5-1
TGTGCCAGCAGTTTGGAGGGGTCTGGGGCCAACGTCCTGACTTTC | CASSLEGSGANVLTF | many | 15 | TRBJ2-6 | NA | TRBV6-2/TRBV6-3
TGTGCCAGCAGCTTATTTCTAGCGGGAGGCGATACGCAGTATTTT | CASSLFLAGGDTQYF | many | 15 | TRBJ2-3 | TRBD2 | TRBV7-9
TGCGCCAGCAGCCATGGCCGGGACAGTACTGAAGCTTTCTTT | CASSHGRDSTEAFF | many | 14 | TRBJ1-1 | TRBD1 | TRBV4-3
TGTGCCAGCAGCCAAGAGGGACAGGGAGACATTCAGTACTTC | CASSQEGQGDIQYF | many | 14 | TRBJ2-4 | TRBD1 | TRBV3-1
TGTGCCAGCAGCCGAAGTAGCGGGAGTGAGCAGTTCTTC | CASSRSSGSEQFF | many | 13 | TRBJ2-1 | TRBD2 | TRBV3-1
TGTGCCAGCAGGAGTCAGCCCAGGAGCTCCTATAATTCACCCCTCCACTTT | CASRSQPRSSYNSPLHF | few | 17 | TRBJ1-6 | NA | TRBV4-2